The 3 T cell receptor beta chains listed next were all sequenced from one sample in a study of cytomegalovirus exposure and HLA in healthy donors. 60 Vbeta and 13 Jbeta primers were used in PCR. Assay used: immunoSEQ multiplex PCR; TCRdb lists only in-frame clones, some missing. The sample data list tens of thousands of clones. The specimen was PBMCs. The receptors shown here come from a woman aged 40-49 years in good health and CMV-seronegative.

The chain carries TRBV5-5 and TRBJ2-4; possibly TRBD2 for D (6 bases). Trimming stripped 4 bases from V and 5 bases from J, with 13 bases between. The germline CDR1 and CDR2 sequences are SGHKS and YYEKEE (reference sequence). The CDR3 has 14 residues. CDR3 in DNA: TGTGCCAGCAGCCAAGGAGGGGCCCAAAACATTCAGTACTTC. As protein: CASSQGGAQNIQYF.

The chain uses TRBV7-9 and TRBJ1-1, with 7 bases lining up with TRBD1. The junction had 7 bases not matched to a gene; V was cut back by 3 bases and J by 6 bases. Germline loops: CDR1 SEHNR, CDR2 FQNEAQ (reference sequence). The length of the CDR3 is 14 residues. The CDR3, as DNA: TGTGCCAGCAGCTTCGCAGGGGGATTCTCTGAAGCTTTCTTT. Protein: CASSFAGGFSEAFF.

CDR3 DNA sequence: TGTGCCAGCAGCCATTTACAGGGGGCTGAGCGGGACTATGGCTACACCTTC. Its translation: CASSHLQGAERDYGYTF. The V call is TRBV4-2, the J call TRBJ1-2; 9 bases are a match to TRBD1. V lost 3 bases to trimming and J lost 3 bases; unmatched junction nucleotides: 11. Germline assignment: CDR1 LGHNA and CDR2 YNFKEQ. The CDR3 has 17 residues.